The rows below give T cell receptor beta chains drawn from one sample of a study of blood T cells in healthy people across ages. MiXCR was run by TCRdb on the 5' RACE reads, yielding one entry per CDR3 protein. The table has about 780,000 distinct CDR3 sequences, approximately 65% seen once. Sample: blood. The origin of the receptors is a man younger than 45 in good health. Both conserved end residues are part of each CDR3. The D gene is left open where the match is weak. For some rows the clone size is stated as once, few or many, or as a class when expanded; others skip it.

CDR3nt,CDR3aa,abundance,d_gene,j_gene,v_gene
TGTGCCAGCAGTAACCGGGACGAAGGCTCCTACGAGCAGTACTTC,CASSNRDEGSYEQYF,-,-,TRBJ2-7,TRBV28
TGTGCCAGCTCACCTTTCACCCGGGACACTAACTATGGCTACACCTTC,CASSPFTRDTNYGYTF,-,-,TRBJ1-2,TRBV18
TGTGCCAGCAGCGATACCGGGACTAGCGGGGGAAAGTACCAAGAGACCCAGTACTTC,CASSDTGTSGGKYQETQYF,-,TRBD2,TRBJ2-5,TRBV7-2
TGTGCCAGCAGTTCGGTCCTTAATCAGCCCCAGCATTTT,CASSSVLNQPQHF,-,-,TRBJ1-5,TRBV28
TGCAGTGCTAGAGGAGGAGCGGGCTCATACGAGCAGTACTTC,CSARGGAGSYEQYF,once,-,TRBJ2-7,TRBV20-1
TGTGCCAGCAGCTCGTCGGGCACAGATACGCAGTATTTT,CASSSSGTDTQYF,-,-,TRBJ2-3,TRBV11-2
TGTGCCAGCAGCTTATACAGGGGGGAAGGGGAGCAGTACTTC,CASSLYRGEGEQYF,-,TRBD1,TRBJ2-7,TRBV7-9
TGCGCCAGCAGCCAATACCGAGGGAGCTATGGCTACACCTTC,CASSQYRGSYGYTF,-,-,TRBJ1-2,TRBV4-3
TGTGCCAGCAGCTCATTCGGGACAGGCAGACGGAATGAAAAACTGTTTTTT,CASSSFGTGRRNEKLFF,-,TRBD1,TRBJ1-4,TRBV7-9
TGTGCCAGCAGCCAAGGCGGGGGGCTGTATGGCTACACCTTC,CASSQGGGLYGYTF,few,-,TRBJ1-2,TRBV7-3
TGTGCCAGCACCGGGACTAGCGGGGGACCCAATTACAATGAGCAGTTCTTC,CASTGTSGGPNYNEQFF,-,TRBD2,TRBJ2-1,TRBV13
TGTGCCAGCAGCCAAGAGGGTATTCTAGCAGGGGAGACCCAGTACTTC,CASSQEGILAGETQYF,many,-,TRBJ2-5,TRBV4-2
TGCAGCGTTGGGTCAGGGGCGACAGATACGCAGTATTTT,CSVGSGATDTQYF,-,-,TRBJ2-3,TRBV29-1
TGTGCCAGCAGTGAATTCCCTGAGCAGTTCTTC,CASSEFPEQFF,-,-,TRBJ2-1,TRBV25-1
TGCAGCGCTGACCAGGGCCTCGAGCAGTACTTC,CSADQGLEQYF,few,-,TRBJ2-7,TRBV29-1
TGTGCCAGCAGTTATCGACAGGGTGAAGCTTTCTTT,CASSYRQGEAFF,many,TRBD1,TRBJ1-1,TRBV27
TGTGCCAGCAGTACACGACAGGGAAGCGTGAACACTGAAGCTTTCTTT,CASSTRQGSVNTEAFF,-,TRBD1,TRBJ1-1,TRBV12-3/TRBV12-4
TGCGCCAGCAGCCAAGAACGGCGGGGGGGCACAGATACGCAGTATTTT,CASSQERRGGTDTQYF,-,TRBD2,TRBJ2-3,TRBV4-3
TGCAGTGCTAGAGCCAGCGGGCAGACCCAGTACTTC,CSARASGQTQYF,-,-,TRBJ2-5,TRBV20-1
TGTGCCAGCCCAGGCCCGGGACAGTACTTCTCTGGGGCCAACGTCCTGACTTTC,CASPGPGQYFSGANVLTF,-,TRBD1,TRBJ2-6,TRBV3-1
TGTGCCAGCAGCTTAGCGGGGGACAGGGAAGAGACCCAGTACTTC,CASSLAGDREETQYF,-,TRBD1,TRBJ2-5,TRBV7-2
TGTGCCAGCAGCCAGGGCTCGGCAGATACGCAGTATTTT,CASSQGSADTQYF,-,-,TRBJ2-3,TRBV4-2
TGTGCCATCAGTGACTTCGAGACAGGGGTGGAAAATGAGCAGTTCTTC,CAISDFETGVENEQFF,-,TRBD1,TRBJ2-1,TRBV10-3
TGCAGTGCCCAGCGGGGGGATCAGCCCCAGCATTTT,CSAQRGDQPQHF,-,-,TRBJ1-5,TRBV20-1
TGCAGCGTTGCCGGGGCTCAACACGAGCAGTACTTC,CSVAGAQHEQYF,-,-,TRBJ2-7,TRBV29-1
TGCAGCGTCGGCTCCCCAGCGGGGGGGCGTGGAACGCAGTATTTT,CSVGSPAGGRGTQYF,-,TRBD2,TRBJ2-3,TRBV29-1
TGTGCCAGCAGCCCTACAGCTCACAATGAGCAGTTCTTC,CASSPTAHNEQFF,-,-,TRBJ2-1,TRBV11-2
TGTGCCAGCAGTTATGGTTTGGGCGCTGGGGCCAACGTCCTGACTTTC,CASSYGLGAGANVLTF,-,-,TRBJ2-6,TRBV6-2/TRBV6-3